Presented here are 10 T cell receptor beta chains from one specimen sequenced in a study of T cells and Merkel cell carcinoma outcomes. Sequenced by immunoSEQ multiplex PCR; TCRdb stores in-frame clones only, minus some. The repertoire includes fewer than 25,000 clones, more than 65% of them detected once, and roughly 3.3% sits in the top ten. The specimen sequenced was tumor tissue from Merkel cell carcinoma. These receptors came from a human donor with Merkel cell carcinoma.

In its sample, this clone was seen once. The J gene is TRBJ2-7, the V gene TRBV27, with 8 bases matching TRBD1. After removal of 4 bases from V and 5 bases from J, the junction contained 10 bases not matched to a gene. From germline, CDR1 is MNHEY and CDR2 SMNVEV (reference sequence). This CDR3 comprises 15 residues. As DNA, the CDR3 is TGTGCCAGCAGTTCGCGGACAGGGAGGAATCACGAGCAGTACTTC. This sequence encodes CASSSRTGRNHEQYF.

The rearrangement links TRBV10-3 to TRBJ1-2; no firm D call. The CDR3 extends over 13 amino acids. The V and J ends lost 6 bases and 4 bases respectively, with 12 bases between them. CDR1 and CDR2 from the germline V gene are ENHRY and SYGVKD. This chain's CDR3 is CAISGEGRYGYTF. In DNA form, the CDR3 reads TGTGCCATCAGCGGCGAGGGCCGCTATGGCTACACCTTC.

The V and J genes are TRBV6-6 and TRBJ2-2; D may correspond to TRBD1 or TRBD2 (5 bases each). The CDR3 is 15 residues long. The V end was cut by 10 bases, the J end by 0 bases, with 15 bases between. From germline, CDR1 is MNHNY and CDR2 SVGAGI (reference sequence). DNA for the CDR3: TGTGCCACGAGAGGGGCCCTGACGAACACCGGGGAGCTGTTTTTT. It codes for CATRGALTNTGELFF.

The chain recombines TRBV7-9 with TRBJ2-1; 7 positions agree with TRBD2. This CDR3 contains 15 residues. Unmatched junction bases numbered 15, after V lost 5 bases and J lost 11 bases. Per germline, CDR1 SEHNR and CDR2 FQNEAQ (reference sequence). The CDR3 here is CASSIWGGPGGKQFF. For the CDR3, the DNA is TGTGCCAGCAGCATATGGGGAGGGCCCGGTGGTAAGCAGTTCTTC.

The chain is built from TRBV7-9 and TRBJ2-3; perhaps TRBD2 as D (7 bases). Trimming took off 5 bases at V and 0 bases at J, with 15 bases between the two ends. This CDR3 is built from 16 residues. Germline lookup yields CDR1 SEHNR and CDR2 FQNEAQ (reference sequence). The CDR3 nucleotides are TGTGCCAGCAGCGGGACGGGGGGCCCCAGCACAGATACGCAGTATTTT. It translates to CASSGTGGPSTDTQYF.

The genes are TRBV18 and TRBJ2-3, with D possibly matching TRBD1 (6 bases). There are 16 residues in the CDR3. Between the trimmed V and J ends, which lost 8 bases and 6 bases, there was a span of 24 bases. Germline V gene data show CDR1 as KGHSH and CDR2 as LQKENI. CDR3 DNA: TGTGCCAGCACAAGAAGGTCGGGCAGGGGTAGCGATACGCAGTATTTT. It encodes CASTRRSGRGSDTQYF.

Relative to its sample, this clone is large. The chain combines TRBV4-1 with TRBJ1-1; no clear D. The V end lost 4 bases, the J end lost 2 bases, and 14 bases lay between the germline ends. CDR1 and CDR2 from the germline V gene are MGHRA and YSYEKL. The CDR3 loop spans 15 amino acids. This CDR3 is CASSLPSHANTEAFF. Here the CDR3 DNA reads TGCGCCAGCAGCCTACCATCTCACGCAAACACTGAAGCTTTCTTT.

The rearrangement links TRBV18 to TRBJ1-2, with 8 bases identical to TRBD1. Germline trimming cut 4 bases from V and 6 bases from J; bases unmatched to any gene: 13. Germline V gene sequence: CDR1 KGHSH, CDR2 LQKENI. The CDR3 is 16 amino acids. CDR3 DNA sequence: TGTGCCAGCTCACGGGGACAGGTATTTGATCGAGATGGCTACACCTTC. Amino acids: CASSRGQVFDRDGYTF.

The CDR3 reads CASQVNSGNTIYF. CDR3 DNA: TGTGCCAGCCAAGTTAACTCTGGAAACACCATATATTTT. This rearrangement joins TRBV25-1 to TRBJ1-3; no reliable D call. V gave up 8 bases and J gave up 0 bases, with 8 bases separating them. In germline, CDR1 is MGHDK, CDR2 SYGVNS. The CDR3 is 13 residues long.

V is TRBV5-5 and J is TRBJ2-5; no definite D call. V was cut by 0 bases and J by 4 bases, with 7 bases left in between. The CDR3 length is 13 residues. CDR1 and CDR2 (germline): SGHKS, YYEKEE (reference sequence). The CDR3 DNA is TGTGCCAGCAGCTTGGAGTGGGGAGAGACCCAGTACTTC. It codes for CASSLEWGETQYF.